The clone carrying this TCR beta chain showed up just a few times. The antigen is unknown. This record belongs to a study of beta chain features in type 1 diabetes. Whole-study context: Taken together, all samples contributed around 100 million examined sorted cells. General study points: Patients' naive, central memory and regulatory TCRB repertoires appeared more alike than those of healthy donors.

Expressed TCRB transcripts were sequenced because the isolated RNA had all been reverse transcribed beforehand. The method was immunoSEQ multiplex PCR; TCRdb's version includes in-frame clones alone and lacks a portion of them. The repertoire consists of about 250,000 clones, with roughly 13% occurring once and the leading ten covering 0.026%. One heparinised blood draw, averaging roughly 0.11 L, came from each donor. The sequence derives from a woman between 40 and 50 years old in good health. The sample comprised naive CD4+ T cells from blood.

The CDR3 region has the DNA TGTGCCAGTAGTACCGGACAGGGAAGTGCGGACGAGCAGTACTTC. It encodes CASSTGQGSADEQYF. The chain employs TRBV19 and TRBJ2-7; 8 bases are shared with TRBD1. The CDR3 covers 15 residues. Germline V gives CDR1 LNHDA, CDR2 SQIVND (reference sequence). The ends lost 4 bases at V and 5 bases at J; junction bases unmatched: 10.